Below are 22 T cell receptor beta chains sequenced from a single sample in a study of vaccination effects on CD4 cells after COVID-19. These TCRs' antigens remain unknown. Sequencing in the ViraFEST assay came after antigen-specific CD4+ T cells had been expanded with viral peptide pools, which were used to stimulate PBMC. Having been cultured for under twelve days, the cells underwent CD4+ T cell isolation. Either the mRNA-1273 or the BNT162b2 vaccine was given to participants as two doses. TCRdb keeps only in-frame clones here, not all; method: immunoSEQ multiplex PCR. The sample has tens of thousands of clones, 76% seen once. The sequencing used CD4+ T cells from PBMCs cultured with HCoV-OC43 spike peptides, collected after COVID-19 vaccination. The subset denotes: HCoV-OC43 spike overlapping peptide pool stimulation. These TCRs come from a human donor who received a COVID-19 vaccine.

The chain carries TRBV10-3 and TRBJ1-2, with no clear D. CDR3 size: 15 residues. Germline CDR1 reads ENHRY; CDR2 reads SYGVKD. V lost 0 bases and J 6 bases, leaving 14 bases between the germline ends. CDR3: CAISESGSGLDGYTF. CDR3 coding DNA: TGTGCCATCAGTGAGTCCGGTTCGGGGTTGGATGGCTACACCTTC.

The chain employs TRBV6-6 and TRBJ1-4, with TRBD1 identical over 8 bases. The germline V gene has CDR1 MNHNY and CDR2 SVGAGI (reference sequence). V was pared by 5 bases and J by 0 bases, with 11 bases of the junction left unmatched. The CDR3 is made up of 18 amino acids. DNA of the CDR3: TGTGCCAGCAGTCACCTGACAGGGGAATTTTCAACTAATGAAAAACTGTTTTTT. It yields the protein CASSHLTGEFSTNEKLFF.

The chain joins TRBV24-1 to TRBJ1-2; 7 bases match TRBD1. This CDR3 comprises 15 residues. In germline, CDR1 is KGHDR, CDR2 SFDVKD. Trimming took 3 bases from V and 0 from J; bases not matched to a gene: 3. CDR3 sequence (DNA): TGTGCCACCAGTGATCCCGGGACAGCTAACTATGGCTACACCTTC. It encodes CATSDPGTANYGYTF.

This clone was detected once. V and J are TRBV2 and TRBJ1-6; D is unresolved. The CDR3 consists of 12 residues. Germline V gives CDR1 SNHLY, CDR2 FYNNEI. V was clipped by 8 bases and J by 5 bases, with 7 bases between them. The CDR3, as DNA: TGTGCCAGCCGACATAATAATTCACCCCTCCACTTT. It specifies CASRHNNSPLHF. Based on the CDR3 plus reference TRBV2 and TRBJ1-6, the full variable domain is EPEVTQTPSHQVTQMGQEVILRCVPISNHLYFYWYRQILGQKVEFLVSFYNNEISEKSEIFDDQFSVERPDGSNFTLKIRSTKLEDSAMYFCASRHNNSPLHFGNGTRLTVT.

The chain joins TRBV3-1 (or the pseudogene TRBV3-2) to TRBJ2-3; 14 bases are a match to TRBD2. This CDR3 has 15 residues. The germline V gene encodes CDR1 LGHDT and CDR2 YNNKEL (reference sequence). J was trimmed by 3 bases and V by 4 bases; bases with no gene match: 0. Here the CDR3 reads CASSRLAGGTDTQYF. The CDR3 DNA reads TGTGCCAGCAGCCGACTAGCGGGGGGGACAGATACGCAGTATTTT.

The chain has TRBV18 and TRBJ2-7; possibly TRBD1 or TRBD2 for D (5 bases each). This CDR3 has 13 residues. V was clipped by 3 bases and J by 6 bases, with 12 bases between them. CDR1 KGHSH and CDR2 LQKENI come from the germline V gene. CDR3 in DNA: TGTGCCAGCTCACCTAGCCCAGGGACCGAGCAGTACGTC. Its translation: CASSPSPGTEQYV.

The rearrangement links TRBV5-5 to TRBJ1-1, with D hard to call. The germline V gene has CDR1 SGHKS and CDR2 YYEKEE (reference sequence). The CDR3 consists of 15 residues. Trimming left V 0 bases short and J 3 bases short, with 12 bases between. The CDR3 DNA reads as TGTGCCAGCAGCTTGGGATTCGATGGGGACACTGAAGCTTTCTTT. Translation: CASSLGFDGDTEAFF.

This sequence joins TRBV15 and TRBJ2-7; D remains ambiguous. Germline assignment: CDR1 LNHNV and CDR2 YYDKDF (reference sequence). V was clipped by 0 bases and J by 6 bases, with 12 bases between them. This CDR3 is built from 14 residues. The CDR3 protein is CATSRDRWAVEQYV. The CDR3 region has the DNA TGTGCCACCAGCAGAGATCGCTGGGCCGTCGAGCAGTACGTC.

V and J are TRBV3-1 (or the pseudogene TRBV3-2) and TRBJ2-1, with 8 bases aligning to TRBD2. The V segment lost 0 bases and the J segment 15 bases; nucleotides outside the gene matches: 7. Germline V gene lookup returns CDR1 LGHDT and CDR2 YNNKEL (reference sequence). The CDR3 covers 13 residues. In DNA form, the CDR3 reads TGTGCCAGCAGCCAAGAAAGGCGGGAGGTGAGGTTCTTC. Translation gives CASSQERREVRFF.

The DNA of the CDR3 is TGTGCCACCATCCCACGAGCCGGACACCACACATACGAGCAGTACGTC. Translating it yields CATIPRAGHHTYEQYV. The J gene is TRBJ2-7, the V gene TRBV6-7; the D gene is possibly TRBD1 (5 bases). TRBV6-7 is an ORF; its function is uncertain. V lost 10 bases and J lost 4, with 26 bases in between. The CDR3 length is 16 residues.

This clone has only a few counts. The CDR3 DNA reads as TGTGCCAGCAGTTTGCGTCCTAAACAAAAACTGTTTTTT. Translated: CASSLRPKQKLFF. This chain connects TRBV28 to TRBJ1-4, with D unresolved. Germline V gene sequence: CDR1 MDHEN, CDR2 SYDVKM. CDR3 size: 13 residues. Trimming pared 3 bases from V and 9 bases from J, leaving 11 bases between.

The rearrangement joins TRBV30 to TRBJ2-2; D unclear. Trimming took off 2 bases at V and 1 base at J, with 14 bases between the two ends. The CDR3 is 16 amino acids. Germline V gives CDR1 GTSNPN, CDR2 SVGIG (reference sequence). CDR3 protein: CAWSWSDNMNTGELFF. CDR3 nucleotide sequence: TGTGCCTGGAGTTGGTCGGATAACATGAACACCGGGGAGCTGTTTTTT.

The CDR3 is CSIRTANSYNEQFF. The CDR3 DNA reads TGCAGCATCCGGACAGCGAACTCCTACAATGAGCAGTTCTTC. The V call is TRBV29-1, the J call TRBJ2-1; D is possibly TRBD1 (6 bases). Germline V gene lookup returns CDR1 SQVTM and CDR2 ANQGSEA. This CDR3 region has 14 residues. The ends were cut back, 8 bases at V and 0 bases at J, with 14 bases in the middle.

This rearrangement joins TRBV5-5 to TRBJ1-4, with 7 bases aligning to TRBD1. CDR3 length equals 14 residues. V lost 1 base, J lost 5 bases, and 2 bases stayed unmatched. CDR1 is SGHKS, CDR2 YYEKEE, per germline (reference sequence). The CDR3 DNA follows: TGTGCCAGCAGCTTGACAGGGGTAAATGAAAAACTGTTTTTT. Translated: CASSLTGVNEKLFF.

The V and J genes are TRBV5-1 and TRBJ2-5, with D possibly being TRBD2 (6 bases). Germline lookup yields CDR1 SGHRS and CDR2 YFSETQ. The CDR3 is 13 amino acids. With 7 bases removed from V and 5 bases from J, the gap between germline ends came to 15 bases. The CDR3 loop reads CASAITAGETQYF. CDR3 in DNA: TGCGCCAGCGCTATTACGGCGGGGGAGACCCAGTACTTC.

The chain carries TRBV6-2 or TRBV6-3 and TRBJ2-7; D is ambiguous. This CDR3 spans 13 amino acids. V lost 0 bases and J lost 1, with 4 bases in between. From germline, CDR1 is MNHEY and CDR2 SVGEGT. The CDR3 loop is CASSYSRSYEQYV. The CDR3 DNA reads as TGTGCCAGCAGTTACTCGAGGTCCTACGAGCAGTACGTC.

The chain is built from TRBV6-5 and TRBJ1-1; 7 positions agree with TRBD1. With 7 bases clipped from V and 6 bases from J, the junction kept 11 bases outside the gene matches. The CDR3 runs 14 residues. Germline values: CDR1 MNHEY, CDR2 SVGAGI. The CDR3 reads CASTSDREGAEAFF. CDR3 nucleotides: TGTGCCAGCACCTCCGACAGGGAAGGCGCTGAAGCTTTCTTT.

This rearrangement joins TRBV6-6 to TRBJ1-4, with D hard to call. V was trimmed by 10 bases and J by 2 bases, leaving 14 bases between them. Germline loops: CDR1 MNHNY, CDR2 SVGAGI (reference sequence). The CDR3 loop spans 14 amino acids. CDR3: CATRQMGTNEKLFF. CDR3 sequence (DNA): TGTGCCACGCGACAAATGGGGACTAATGAAAAACTGTTTTTT.

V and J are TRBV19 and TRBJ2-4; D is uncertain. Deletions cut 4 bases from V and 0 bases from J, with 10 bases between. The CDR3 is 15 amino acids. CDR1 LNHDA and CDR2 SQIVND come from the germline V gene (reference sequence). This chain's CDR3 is CASSNAGLAKNIQYF. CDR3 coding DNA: TGTGCCAGTAGTAACGCCGGGCTAGCCAAAAACATTCAGTACTTC.

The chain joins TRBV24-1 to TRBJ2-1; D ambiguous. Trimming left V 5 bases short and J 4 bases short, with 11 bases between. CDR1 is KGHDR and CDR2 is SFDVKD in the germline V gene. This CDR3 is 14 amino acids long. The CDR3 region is CATSAAPDYNEQFF. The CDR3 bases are TGTGCCACCAGTGCCGCCCCCGATTACAATGAGCAGTTCTTC.

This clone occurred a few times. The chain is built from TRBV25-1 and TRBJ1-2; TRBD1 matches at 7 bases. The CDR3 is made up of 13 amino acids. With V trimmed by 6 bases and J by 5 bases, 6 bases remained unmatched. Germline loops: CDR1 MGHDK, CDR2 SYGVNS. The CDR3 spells CASRGQEGYGYTF. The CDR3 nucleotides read TGTGCCAGCAGAGGACAGGAGGGGTATGGCTACACCTTC.

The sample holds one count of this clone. CDR3 bases: TGTGCCAGCAATGGACAGGGCGGCGGTCAGCCCCAGCATTTT. This encodes CASNGQGGGQPQHF. The chain joins TRBV7-2 to TRBJ1-5; 8 nucleotides match TRBD1. The V gene end was trimmed by 7 bases and the J gene end by 6 bases; junction bases not matched to a gene: 8. The CDR3 runs 14 residues. Germline assignment: CDR1 SGHTA and CDR2 FQGNSA.